The entry below describes one T cell receptor beta chain. Its antigen is still unknown. In TCRdb, the 5' RACE reads were re-called with MiXCR into one record per CDR3 protein. This table has roughly 170,000 distinct CDR3 sequences, 5.5% to 7.5% appearing once. The sample belongs to a study of T cells after yellow fever vaccination. About the study: SMART-Seq v4 Ultra Low Input handled preparation of low-cell-number fractions. Whole-study findings and limits: Primary-vaccination clones mostly resurfaced post-booster (around 96% CD4, approximately 89% CD8).

The CDR3 has 15 amino acids. V lost 3 bases and J lost 0, with 11 bases in between. Germline CDR1 and CDR2: LGHNA and YSLEER. The sample here was CD4+ T cells sorted from PBMCs, taken on the day of the first yellow fever vaccination. This TCR derives from a man aged 18 to 29 who received the YFV17D yellow fever vaccine. The genes are TRBV4-3 and TRBJ1-1, with D unresolved. The CDR3 sequence is CASSQVFSMNTEAFF. The CDR3 DNA reads as TGCGCCAGCAGCCAGGTGTTTAGCATGAACACTGAAGCTTTCTTT.